Listed below are T cell receptor beta chains from one sample, sequenced in a study of blood T cells in healthy people across ages. In TCRdb, the 5' RACE reads were re-called with MiXCR into one record per CDR3 protein. The sample has about 400,000 distinct CDR3 sequences, 45% to 65% seen once; the top ten hold about 54%. The material sequenced was blood. These receptors all come from a man aged 60-69 years in good health. The CDR3 runs from the conserved cysteine through the conserved F or W. Fields, in order: clone size, CDR3 length, J gene, D gene, V gene, CDR3 DNA, CDR3 protein. The D gene is left open where the match is weak. The listing skips clone size in some rows; elsewhere it reads once, few, many or a size class.

many	16	TRBJ2-3	NA	TRBV28	TGTGCCAGCAGTAAGAGCTCCGGGCCGATCACAGATACGCAGTATTTT	CASSKSSGPITDTQYF
many	14	TRBJ2-7	TRBD2	TRBV12-3/TRBV12-4	TGTGCCAGCAGTCTAGCGGGAGCTTCTATCGAGCAGTACTTC	CASSLAGASIEQYF
many	15	TRBJ2-4	TRBD1	TRBV3-1	TGTGCCAGCAGCCCTTGGGACAGGGGGCAAGGCATTCAGTACTTC	CASSPWDRGQGIQYF
NA	13	TRBJ1-3	TRBD1	TRBV7-8	TGTGCCAGCAGCCACAGGGGGAGGAACACCATATATTTT	CASSHRGRNTIYF
many	14	TRBJ1-6	NA	TRBV7-2	TGTGCCAGCAGCTTCGGGTCCTATAATTCACCCCTCCACTTT	CASSFGSYNSPLHF
NA	17	TRBJ2-5	NA	TRBV11-2	TGTGCCAGCAGCTTAGGGGAGCGAGCACCAGGACAAGAGACCCAGTACTTC	CASSLGERAPGQETQYF
once	16	TRBJ1-2	NA	TRBV27	TGTGCCAGCACATCTCTGGACACCTCACGGAACTATGGCTACACCTTC	CASTSLDTSRNYGYTF
NA	15	TRBJ2-5	NA	TRBV20-1	TGCAGTGCTAGAGACCGCGTGTCTCCGTTGCGGTCCCAGTACTTC	CSARDRVSPLRSQYF
NA	16	TRBJ2-3	NA	TRBV24-1	TGTGCCACCAGTGATTTAGGACACGGGGCTACAGATACGCAGTATTTT	CATSDLGHGATDTQYF
NA	15	TRBJ2-5	NA	TRBV28	TGTGCCAGCAGCCGGGGACAAGAGGTACGAGAGACCCAGTACTTC	CASSRGQEVRETQYF
NA	15	TRBJ2-1	TRBD2	TRBV27	TGTGCCAGCAGTACAGGGACTAGCGGGGCTAATGAGCAGTTCTTC	CASSTGTSGANEQFF
NA	15	TRBJ1-5	TRBD1	TRBV18	TGTGCCAGCTCACCAGAGCAGACAGGGTATCAGCCCCAGCATTTT	CASSPEQTGYQPQHF
once	16	TRBJ1-1	TRBD1	TRBV9	TGTGCCAGCAGCGTCCGGACAGGTCCTCTGAACACTGAAGCTTTCTTT	CASSVRTGPLNTEAFF
NA	12	TRBJ1-2	NA	TRBV29-1	TGCAGCGTTGAAGAGGGCGGGGGTGGCTACACCTTC	CSVEEGGGGYTF
NA	16	TRBJ2-3	NA	TRBV5-1	TGCGCCAGCAGCTCGACAGGATGGACTAGCACAGATACGCAGTATTTT	CASSSTGWTSTDTQYF
many	15	TRBJ2-3	TRBD2	TRBV28	TGTGCCAGCAGCACCGGGACTAGCTTCACAGATACGCAGTATTTT	CASSTGTSFTDTQYF
NA	14	TRBJ2-5	TRBD1	TRBV7-7	TGTGCTAGCAGCCCAGGGGGCCGGGATGAGACCCAGTACTTC	CASSPGGRDETQYF
NA	16	TRBJ2-3	NA	TRBV12-5	TGTGCTAGTGGTTCAACGGGGGCCTTTAGCACAGATACGCAGTATTTT	CASGSTGAFSTDTQYF
NA	14	TRBJ2-5	NA	TRBV28	TGTGCCAGCAACCCCCCCGCGGCCCGCGAGACCCAGTACTTC	CASNPPAARETQYF
NA	14	TRBJ2-5	TRBD1	TRBV7-8	TGTGCCAGCAGCATAGGACAGGGGGGGGAGACCCAGTACTTC	CASSIGQGGETQYF
many	15	TRBJ2-7	TRBD2	TRBV6-5	TGTGCCAGCAGTGCCAGGCGGGGGTGGGCCTACGAGCAGTACTTC	CASSARRGWAYEQYF
few	15	TRBJ2-4	NA	TRBV20-1	TGCAGTGTCTACCCCACAGGGACGGTGAAAAACATTCAGTACTTC	CSVYPTGTVKNIQYF
NA	15	TRBJ2-1	TRBD2	TRBV20-1	TGCAGTGCTAGTGGGGGACTAGCCTCGTTACTTGAGCAGTTCTTC	CSASGGLASLLEQFF
once	16	TRBJ2-3	TRBD1	TRBV29-1	TGCAGCGTCCGGGACAGGGGGCGCGGGGGCACAGATACGCAGTATTTT	CSVRDRGRGGTDTQYF
few	15	TRBJ2-3	TRBD2	TRBV7-9	TGTGCCAGCACCCACTCGGGAGGGAGTACAGATACGCAGTATTTT	CASTHSGGSTDTQYF
NA	12	TRBJ2-7	NA	TRBV3-1	TGTGCCAGCAGCCAAGTCCGCTACGAGCAGTACTTC	CASSQVRYEQYF
once	17	TRBJ2-7	NA	TRBV29-1	TGCAGCGTTGAAGACGGTAGTGGAGGAACAAGCTCCTACGAGCAGTACTTC	CSVEDGSGGTSSYEQYF
NA	15	TRBJ1-2	NA	TRBV20-1	TGCAGTGCTAGAGATCGGAGGGGTGCCCCTATGGGCTACACCTTC	CSARDRRGAPMGYTF
once	15	TRBJ1-6	NA	TRBV5-5	TGTGCCAGCAGCCCGGAGGGGCAGTATAATTCACCCCTCCACTTT	CASSPEGQYNSPLHF
few	13	TRBJ2-4	NA	TRBV7-2	TGTGCCAGCAGCTTAGATGGGCGGGACATTCAGTACTTC	CASSLDGRDIQYF
NA	14	TRBJ2-3	NA	TRBV5-1	TGCGCCAGCAGGGGCGAGATTGGAGCAGATACGCAGTATTTT	CASRGEIGADTQYF
NA	15	TRBJ2-3	NA	TRBV20-1	TGCAGTGCAACCCCCGAACAGGGTAGCACAGATACGCAGTATTTT	CSATPEQGSTDTQYF
few	15	TRBJ2-1	NA	TRBV27	TGTGCCAGCAGTTTAGAGGCAGGCCCTAGCGATGAGCAGTTCTTC	CASSLEAGPSDEQFF
NA	14	TRBJ2-1	TRBD1	TRBV20-1	TGCAGTGCTCCGGGGACAGGGAACTACAATGAGCAGTTCTTC	CSAPGTGNYNEQFF
NA	17	TRBJ2-3	TRBD2	TRBV20-1	TGCAGTGCTAGAGATCTTGGCGCGGGAGGGGACGGGGATACGCACTATTTT	CSARDLGAGGDGDTHYF
NA	13	TRBJ2-1	NA	TRBV30	TGTGCCTGGAGCCGCGGGTGGGGGACCCCTCAGTTCTTC	CAWSRGWGTPQFF
NA	12	TRBJ1-2	NA	TRBV5-6	TGTGCCAGCAGCCCGGACACCGGTGGCTACACCTTC	CASSPDTGGYTF
few	15	TRBJ2-7	NA	TRBV7-2	TGTGCCAGCAGCTTATCCGTCGGCAGGGGGGGCGAGCAGTACTTC	CASSLSVGRGGEQYF
few	13	TRBJ1-1	NA	TRBV11-2	TGTGCCAGCAGCTTGATTAGGGGGACTGAAGCTTTCTTT	CASSLIRGTEAFF
NA	16	TRBJ2-3	NA	TRBV2	TGTGCCAGCAGTAAAGCCGGGACAACCCGCACAGATACGCAGTATTTT	CASSKAGTTRTDTQYF